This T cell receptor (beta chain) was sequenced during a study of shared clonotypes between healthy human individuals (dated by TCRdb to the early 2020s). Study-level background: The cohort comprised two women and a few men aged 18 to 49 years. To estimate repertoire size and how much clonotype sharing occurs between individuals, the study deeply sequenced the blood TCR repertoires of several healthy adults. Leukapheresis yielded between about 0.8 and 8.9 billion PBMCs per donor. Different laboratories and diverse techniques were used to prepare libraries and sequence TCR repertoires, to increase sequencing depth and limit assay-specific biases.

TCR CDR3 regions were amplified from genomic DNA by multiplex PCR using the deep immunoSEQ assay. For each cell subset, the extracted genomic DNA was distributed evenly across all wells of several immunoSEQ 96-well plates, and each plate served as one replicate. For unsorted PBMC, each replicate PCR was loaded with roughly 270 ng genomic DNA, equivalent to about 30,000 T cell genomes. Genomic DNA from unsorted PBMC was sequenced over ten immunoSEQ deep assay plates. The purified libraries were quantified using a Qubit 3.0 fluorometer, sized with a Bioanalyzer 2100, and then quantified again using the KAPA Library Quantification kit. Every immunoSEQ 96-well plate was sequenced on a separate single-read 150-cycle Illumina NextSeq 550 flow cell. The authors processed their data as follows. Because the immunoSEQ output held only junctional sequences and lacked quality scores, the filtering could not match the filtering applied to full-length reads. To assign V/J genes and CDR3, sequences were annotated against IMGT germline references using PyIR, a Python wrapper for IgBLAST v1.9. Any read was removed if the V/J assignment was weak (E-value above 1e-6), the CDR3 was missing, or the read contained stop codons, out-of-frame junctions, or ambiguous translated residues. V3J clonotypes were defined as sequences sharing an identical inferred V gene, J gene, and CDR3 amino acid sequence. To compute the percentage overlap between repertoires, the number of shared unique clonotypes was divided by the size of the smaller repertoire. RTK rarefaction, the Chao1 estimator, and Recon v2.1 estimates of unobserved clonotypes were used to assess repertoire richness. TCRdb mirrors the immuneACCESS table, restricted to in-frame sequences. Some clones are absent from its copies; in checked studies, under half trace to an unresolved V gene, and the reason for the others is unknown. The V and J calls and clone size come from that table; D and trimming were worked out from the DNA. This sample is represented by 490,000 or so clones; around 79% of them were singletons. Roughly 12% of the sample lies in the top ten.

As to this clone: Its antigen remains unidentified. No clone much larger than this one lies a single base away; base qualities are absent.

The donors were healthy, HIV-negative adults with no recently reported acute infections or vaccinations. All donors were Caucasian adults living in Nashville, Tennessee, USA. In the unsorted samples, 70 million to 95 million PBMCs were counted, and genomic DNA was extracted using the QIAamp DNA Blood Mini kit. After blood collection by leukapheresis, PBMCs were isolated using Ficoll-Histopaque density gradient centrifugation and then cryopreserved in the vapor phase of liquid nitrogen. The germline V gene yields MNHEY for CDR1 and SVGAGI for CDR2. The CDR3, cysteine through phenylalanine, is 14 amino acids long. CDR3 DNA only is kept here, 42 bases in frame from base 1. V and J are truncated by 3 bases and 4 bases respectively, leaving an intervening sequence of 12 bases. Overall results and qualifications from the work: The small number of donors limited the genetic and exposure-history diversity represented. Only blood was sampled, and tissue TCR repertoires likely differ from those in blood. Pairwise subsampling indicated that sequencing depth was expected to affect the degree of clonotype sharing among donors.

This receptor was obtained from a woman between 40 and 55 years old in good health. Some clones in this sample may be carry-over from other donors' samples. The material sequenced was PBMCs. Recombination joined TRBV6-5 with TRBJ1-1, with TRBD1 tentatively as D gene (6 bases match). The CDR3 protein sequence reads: CASSYQGLGTEAFF. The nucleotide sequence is TGTGCCAGCAGTTATCAGGGGCTCGGCACTGAAGCTTTCTTT.